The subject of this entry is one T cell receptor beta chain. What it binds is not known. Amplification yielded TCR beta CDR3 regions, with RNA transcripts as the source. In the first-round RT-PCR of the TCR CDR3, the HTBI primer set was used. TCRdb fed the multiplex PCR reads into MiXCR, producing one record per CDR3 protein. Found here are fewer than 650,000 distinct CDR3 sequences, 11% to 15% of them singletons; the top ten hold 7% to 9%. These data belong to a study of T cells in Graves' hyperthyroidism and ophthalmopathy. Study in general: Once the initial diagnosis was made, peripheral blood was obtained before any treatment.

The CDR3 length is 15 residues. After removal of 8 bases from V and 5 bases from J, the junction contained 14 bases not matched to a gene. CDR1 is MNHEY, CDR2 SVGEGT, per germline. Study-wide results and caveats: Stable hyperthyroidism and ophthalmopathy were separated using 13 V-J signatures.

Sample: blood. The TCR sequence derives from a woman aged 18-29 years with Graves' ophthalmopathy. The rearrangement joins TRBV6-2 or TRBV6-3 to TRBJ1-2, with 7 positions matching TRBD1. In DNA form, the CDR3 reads TGTGCCAGCTTCCCCCTAACAGGGGCCACTTATGGCTACACCTTC. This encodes CASFPLTGATYGYTF.